This passage covers 26 T cell receptor beta chains from one sample sequenced in a study of blood T cell repertoires in COVID-19. Libraries were prepared by immunoSEQ multiplex PCR; TCRdb keeps only in-frame clonotypes and omits some of them. The profile covers around 150,000 clones, with more than 70% appearing a single time and about 3% taken by the ten largest. Sequencing was carried out using peripheral blood. These receptors were collected from a man aged 60-69 years with acute or convalescent COVID-19.

This rearrangement joins TRBV4-2 to TRBJ1-1; D gene uncertain. V was cut by 1 base and J by 9 bases, with 21 bases left in between. From germline, CDR1 is LGHNA and CDR2 YNFKEQ. CDR3 size: 16 residues. The CDR3 coding sequence is TGTGCCAGCAGCCAAGTTCGGGGAATGACGGCCTCACAAGCTTTCTTT. Translation: CASSQVRGMTASQAFF.

The V and J genes are TRBV27 and TRBJ2-7; no clear D. The CDR3 totals 15 residues. Between the trimmed V and J ends, which lost 3 bases and 0 bases, there was a span of 12 bases. From germline, CDR1 is MNHEY and CDR2 SMNVEV (reference sequence). CDR3 protein: CASSFGLPSSYEQYF. Written as DNA, the CDR3 is TGTGCCAGCAGTTTCGGTCTTCCAAGCTCCTACGAGCAGTACTTC.

The gene calls are TRBV30 and TRBJ1-2; perhaps TRBD1 as D (6 bases). Germline CDR1 and CDR2: GTSNPN and SVGIG (reference sequence). V lost 1 base to trimming and J lost 3 bases, with 15 bases between them. The CDR3 loop spans 15 amino acids. CDR3 protein: CAWSAGATIDYGYTF. CDR3 DNA: TGTGCCTGGAGTGCAGGGGCCACCATTGACTATGGCTACACCTTC.

CDR3 loop: CASSFGGGLQETQYF. The CDR3 coding sequence is TGTGCCAGCAGCTTTGGGGGAGGACTCCAAGAGACCCAGTACTTC. The V call is TRBV13, the J call TRBJ2-5; tentative D call: TRBD2 (6 bases). The germline gives CDR1 PRHDT, CDR2 FYEKMQ (reference sequence). V shed 3 bases and J shed 1 base, with 12 bases lying between them. CDR3 length: 15 amino acids.

The chain couples TRBV5-5 to TRBJ1-1, with TRBD1 identical over 11 bases. Germline CDR1 SGHKS, CDR2 YYEKEE (reference sequence). The CDR3 runs 17 residues. J was trimmed by 0 bases and V by 3 bases; bases with no gene match: 7. The CDR3 region has the DNA TGTGCCAGCAGCTCATTTCCGGGACAGGGGGTGAACACTGAAGCTTTCTTT. It encodes CASSSFPGQGVNTEAFF.

This clone showed up just once. Here the CDR3 DNA reads TGTGCCAGCAGTGAAAGGACGACAGGGGGCTACGAGCAGTACTTC. Translating it yields CASSERTTGGYEQYF. This sequence joins TRBV2 and TRBJ2-7, with 9 bases that match TRBD1. The CDR3 totals 15 residues. Per germline, CDR1 SNHLY and CDR2 FYNNEI. The junction had 5 bases not matched to a gene; V was cut back by 2 bases and J by 3 bases.

The chain combines TRBV10-3 with TRBJ1-2; D remains ambiguous. The CDR3 runs 14 residues. Per the germline V gene, CDR1 is ENHRY and CDR2 is SYGVKD. Trimming removed 2 bases from V and 8 bases from J, with 15 bases in between. The CDR3 DNA reads as TGTGCCATCAGTGAGGGTCAGCCACGGAGGGGCTACACCTTC. Its translation is CAISEGQPRRGYTF.

The CDR3 sequence is CASSLEARRYRGLNEQFF. The CDR3 DNA follows: TGTGCCAGCAGCTTAGAGGCACGTCGGTACAGGGGGCTCAATGAGCAGTTCTTC. The genes are TRBV7-2 and TRBJ2-1, with 9 bases fitting TRBD1. V was clipped by 1 base and J by 6 bases; unmatched bases: 13. The CDR3 covers 18 residues. Germline lookup yields CDR1 SGHTA and CDR2 FQGNSA.

V usage is TRBV11-2 and J usage is TRBJ1-6, with D possibly TRBD1 on 6 matching bases. The CDR3 consists of 16 residues. V was cut by 1 base and J by 3 bases, with 10 bases left in between. Germline values: CDR1 SGHAT, CDR2 FQNNGV. CDR3 nucleotides: TGTGCCAGCAGCTTAGCAGGGGCCCTCTATAATTCACCCCTCCACTTT. This gives the protein CASSLAGALYNSPLHF.

CDR3 DNA sequence: TGTGCCAGCCGATGGGACAGGGAGTTCCGGACTGAAGCTTTCTTT. The encoded protein is CASRWDREFRTEAFF. V usage is TRBV2 and J usage is TRBJ1-1; the match to TRBD1 covers 9 bases. The CDR3 has 15 residues. From germline, CDR1 is SNHLY and CDR2 FYNNEI. With V trimmed by 8 bases and J by 5 bases, 12 bases remained unmatched. The full variable domain, rest sourced from reference TRBV2 and TRBJ1-1, is EPEVTQTPSHQVTQMGQEVILRCVPISNHLYFYWYRQILGQKVEFLVSFYNNEISEKSEIFDDQFSVERPDGSNFTLKIRSTKLEDSAMYFCASRWDREFRTEAFFGQGTRLTVV.

This rearrangement joins TRBV6-5 to TRBJ1-2, with 8 nucleotides matching TRBD1. The V gene end was trimmed by 6 bases and the J gene end by 5 bases; junction bases not matched to a gene: 5. CDR3 length: 13 residues. Germline CDR1 and CDR2: MNHEY and SVGAGI. Here the CDR3 reads CASRQDRAYGYTF. The CDR3 nucleotides are TGTGCCAGCAGGCAGGACAGGGCTTATGGCTACACCTTC.

V gene TRBV4-1 combines with J gene TRBJ2-7; 8 bases line up with TRBD1. The germline gives CDR1 MGHRA, CDR2 YSYEKL. J was trimmed by 0 bases and V by 4 bases; bases with no gene match: 5. The CDR3 runs 15 residues. This CDR3 reads CASSLGQGASYEQYF. CDR3 sequence (DNA): TGCGCCAGCAGCCTTGGACAGGGAGCCTCCTACGAGCAGTACTTC.

This clone was recorded once. The chain links TRBV2 to TRBJ1-5; D is perhaps TRBD1 (6 bases). The germline V and J ends were trimmed by 6 bases and 6 bases, with 15 bases remaining between them. CDR1 and CDR2 from the germline V gene are SNHLY and FYNNEI. There are 14 residues in the CDR3. The CDR3 DNA reads as TGTGCCAGCAGGGTCAATGGGGGCGTTCAGCCCCAGCATTTT. Residues: CASRVNGGVQPQHF.

This clone was observed once. This chain links TRBV7-9 with TRBJ1-3, with TRBD1 matching 11 bases. Germline V gene data show CDR1 as SEHNR and CDR2 as FQNEAQ (reference sequence). V lost 8 bases to trimming and J lost 3 bases; unmatched junction nucleotides: 12. The CDR3 totals 17 residues. The CDR3 DNA sequence: TGTGCCAGCTGCCCCCTTGGGACAGGGGGTTTTGGAAACACCATATATTTT. This sequence encodes CASCPLGTGGFGNTIYF.

This rearrangement joins TRBV5-1 to TRBJ1-3, with unresolved D. The CDR3 extends over 17 amino acids. The V and J ends lost 0 bases and 0 bases respectively, with 13 bases between them. Per germline, CDR1 SGHRS and CDR2 YFSETQ. CDR3 protein: CASSLEGSTTSGNTIYF. Written as DNA, the CDR3 is TGCGCCAGCAGCTTGGAAGGTTCGACTACCTCTGGAAACACCATATATTTT. The full variable domain, with the rest looked up from reference TRBV5-1 and TRBJ1-3, is KAGVTQTPRYLIKTRGQQVTLSCSPISGHRSVSWYQQTPGQGLQFLFEYFSETQRNKGNFPGRFSGRQFSNSRSEMNVSTLELGDSALYLCASSLEGSTTSGNTIYFGEGSWLTVV.

CDR3 DNA: TGTGCCAGCAGCATAACAGGGACAAATGGCTACACCTTC. It codes for CASSITGTNGYTF. The J gene is TRBJ1-2, the V gene TRBV5-4; maybe TRBD1 (6 bases). Germline-derived CDR1 and CDR2 are SGHNT and YYREEE (reference sequence). CDR3 length: 13 residues. V lost 4 bases to trimming and J lost 6 bases, with 13 bases between them.

The V and J genes are TRBV6-6 and TRBJ2-7, with D perhaps matching TRBD1 (6 bases). Germline values: CDR1 MNHNY, CDR2 SVGAGI (reference sequence). The V end lost 9 bases, the J end lost 2 bases, and 11 bases lay between the germline ends. The CDR3 totals 12 residues. The CDR3 loop reads CARVRGPYEQYF. The CDR3, as DNA: TGTGCCAGAGTCAGGGGACCCTACGAGCAGTACTTC.

The chain joins TRBV11-2 to TRBJ2-7, with 10 bases lining up with TRBD2. With V trimmed by 2 bases and J by 0 bases, 1 base remained unmatched. The germline gives CDR1 SGHAT, CDR2 FQNNGV. The length of the CDR3 is 15 residues. The CDR3 is CASSLTSGDSYEQYF. In nucleotides, the CDR3 is TGTGCCAGCAGCTTAACTAGCGGGGACTCCTACGAGCAGTACTTC.

This chain joins TRBV5-6 and TRBJ1-1, with D perhaps TRBD1 (5 bases). This CDR3 is 18 amino acids long. CDR1 and CDR2 from the germline V gene are SGHDT and YYEEEE. Trimming removed 0 bases at V and 3 bases at J, with 21 bases between. In DNA form, the CDR3 reads TGTGCCAGCAGCTTGGGCGGGGGTTTGGCCGGGACTCACACTGAAGCTTTCTTT. Translated: CASSLGGGLAGTHTEAFF.

The chain couples TRBV4-1 to TRBJ2-1; TRBD1 agrees at 7 bases. The CDR3 sequence is 17 residues long. Germline V lookup: CDR1 MGHRA, CDR2 YSYEKL. Trimming at V came to 0 bases and at J to 2 bases, leaving 7 bases not matched to a gene. CDR3 sequence (DNA): TGCGCCAGCAGCCAAGAGGCCCCGGGACAGACCTACAATGAGCAGTTCTTC. It is translated as CASSQEAPGQTYNEQFF.

This sequence joins TRBV5-1 and TRBJ1-2; TRBD1 might be the D (5 bases). The V gene's germline CDR1 is SGHRS and CDR2 YFSETQ. The CDR3 has 14 residues. V shed 4 bases and J shed 8 bases, with 18 bases lying between them. The CDR3 spells CASSPTARGVGYTF. The CDR3 bases are TGCGCCAGCAGCCCGACAGCTCGGGGGGTCGGCTACACCTTC.

The V and J genes are TRBV10-3 and TRBJ1-5; D may be TRBD1 (5 bases). From germline, CDR1 is ENHRY and CDR2 SYGVKD. Between the trimmed V and J ends, which lost 7 bases and 5 bases, there was a span of 18 bases. This CDR3 spans 15 amino acids. CDR3 residues: CAIKGTGTADQPQHF. CDR3 in DNA: TGTGCCATCAAGGGGACTGGGACGGCTGATCAGCCCCAGCATTTT.

The genes are TRBV2 and TRBJ2-7; D not resolved. With 6 bases removed from V and 1 base from J, the gap between germline ends came to 4 bases. Germline V gene data show CDR1 as SNHLY and CDR2 as FYNNEI. The length of the CDR3 is 11 residues. The CDR3 DNA sequence: TGTGCCAGCAGCCAGTCCTACGAGCAGTACTTC. Translating it yields CASSQSYEQYF.

V gene TRBV12-5 combines with J gene TRBJ1-1, with D unresolved. The CDR3 extends over 16 amino acids. Germline V lookup: CDR1 LGHNT, CDR2 FRNRAP. Trimming removed 7 bases at V and 1 base at J, with 19 bases between. As DNA, the CDR3 is TGTGCTAGTGCCACTGGGGAGGCTGCGAGGAACACTGAAGCTTTCTTT. Protein sequence: CASATGEAARNTEAFF.

This clone was seen a single time. The chain has TRBV29-1 and TRBJ2-3, with 14 bases aligning to TRBD2. After removal of 3 bases from V and 0 bases from J, the junction contained 11 bases not matched to a gene. The CDR3 length is 19 residues. Germline V lookup: CDR1 SQVTM, CDR2 ANQGSEA. The CDR3 bases are TGCAGCGTTGAGCCGGGACTAGCGGGGGCCGGGGCTAGCACAGATACGCAGTATTTT. It translates to CSVEPGLAGAGASTDTQYF.

The CDR3 sequence is CATGWFDEQYF. The CDR3 region has the DNA TGTGCCACAGGGTGGTTCGACGAGCAGTACTTC. V is TRBV6-5 and J is TRBJ2-7, with a possible D match to TRBD1 (5 bases). Germline lookup yields CDR1 MNHEY and CDR2 SVGAGI. Trimming took off 10 bases at V and 5 bases at J, with 12 bases between the two ends. This CDR3 region has 11 residues.